The count of the clone carrying this T cell receptor (beta chain) is one. The data were taken from a study of shared clonotypes between healthy human individuals. V dropped 2 bases and J dropped 4; count of bases not matched to a gene: 2. The germline CDR1 and CDR2 sequences are LNHDA and SQIVND (reference sequence). This CDR3 spans 15 amino acids. Several immunoSEQ plates held equal portions of the genomic DNA taken from each subset. Authors' analysis steps: Junction-only immunoSEQ sequences carried no quality scores, so filtering differed. The assay was immunoSEQ multiplex PCR, and TCRdb's table has in-frame clones only and misses some. That table is the source of V, J and clone size, and D and trimming were worked out from the DNA. The table has about 960,000 clones, about 80% seen once; the top ten hold nearly 1.5%.

The chain has TRBV19 and TRBJ2-1, with 10 bases aligning to TRBD1. This clonotype was obtained from a man younger than 35 in good health. The sample was memory CD4+ T cells sorted from blood. The sample's subset: CD45RA-negative fraction. CDR3 sequence (DNA): TGTGCCAGTAGTATAAGGGGACAGGGGTACAATGAGCAGTTCTTC. Amino acid sequence: CASSIRGQGYNEQFF.